This T cell receptor beta chain was captured by sequencing in a study of shared clonotypes between healthy human individuals. Unsorted PBMC samples were amplified in replicate PCRs containing about 300 ng DNA, some 30,000 T cell genomes. Original analysis: With immunoSEQ giving junction-only sequences and no quality scores, filtering differed. Assay used: immunoSEQ multiplex PCR; TCRdb lists only in-frame clones, some missing. Clone size and V and J calls were adopted from that table, with D and trimming inferred from the DNA. This sample has around 500,000 clones, with less than 80% found just once. The donor population consisted of healthy HIV-negative adults with no recent acute infections or vaccinations. Every contributor of samples was a Caucasian grown-up residing in Nashville, Tennessee. CDR1 MDHEN and CDR2 SYDVKM come from the germline V gene. The CDR3 contains 15 residues. Trimming cost V 4 bases and J 0 bases, with 7 bases left between them.

Sequenced sample: PBMCs. This chain links TRBV28 with TRBJ2-6; no clear D. The origin of this receptor is a woman between 40 and 50 years old in good health. Some clones in this sample may be carry-over from other donors' samples. Written as DNA, the CDR3 is TGTGCCAGCAGTTCCAGGATCTCTGGGGCCAACGTCCTGACTTTC. This translates into CASSSRISGANVLTF.